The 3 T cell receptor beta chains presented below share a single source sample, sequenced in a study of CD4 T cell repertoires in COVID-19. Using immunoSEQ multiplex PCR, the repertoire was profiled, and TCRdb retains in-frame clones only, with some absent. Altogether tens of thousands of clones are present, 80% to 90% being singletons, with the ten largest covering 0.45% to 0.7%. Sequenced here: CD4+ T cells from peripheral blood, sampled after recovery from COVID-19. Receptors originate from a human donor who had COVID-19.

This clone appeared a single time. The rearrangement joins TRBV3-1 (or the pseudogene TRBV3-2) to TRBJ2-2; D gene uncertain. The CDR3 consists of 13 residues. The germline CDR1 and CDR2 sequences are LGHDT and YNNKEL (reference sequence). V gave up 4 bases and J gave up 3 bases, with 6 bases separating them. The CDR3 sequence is CASSLTDTGELFF. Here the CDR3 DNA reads TGTGCCAGCAGCCTTACGGACACCGGGGAGCTGTTTTTT.

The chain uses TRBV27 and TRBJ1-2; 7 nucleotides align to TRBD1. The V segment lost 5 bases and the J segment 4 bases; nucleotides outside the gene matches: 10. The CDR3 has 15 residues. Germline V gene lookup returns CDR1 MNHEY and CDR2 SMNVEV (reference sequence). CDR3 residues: CASSPRTGPGYGYTF. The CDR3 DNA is TGTGCCAGCAGTCCCAGGACAGGTCCCGGCTATGGCTACACCTTC.

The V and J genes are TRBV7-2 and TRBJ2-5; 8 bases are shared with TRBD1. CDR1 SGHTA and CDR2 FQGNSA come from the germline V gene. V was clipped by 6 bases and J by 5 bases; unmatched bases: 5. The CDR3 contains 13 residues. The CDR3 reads CASRGTGGETQYF. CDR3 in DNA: TGTGCCAGCAGGGGAACAGGGGGGGAGACCCAGTACTTC.